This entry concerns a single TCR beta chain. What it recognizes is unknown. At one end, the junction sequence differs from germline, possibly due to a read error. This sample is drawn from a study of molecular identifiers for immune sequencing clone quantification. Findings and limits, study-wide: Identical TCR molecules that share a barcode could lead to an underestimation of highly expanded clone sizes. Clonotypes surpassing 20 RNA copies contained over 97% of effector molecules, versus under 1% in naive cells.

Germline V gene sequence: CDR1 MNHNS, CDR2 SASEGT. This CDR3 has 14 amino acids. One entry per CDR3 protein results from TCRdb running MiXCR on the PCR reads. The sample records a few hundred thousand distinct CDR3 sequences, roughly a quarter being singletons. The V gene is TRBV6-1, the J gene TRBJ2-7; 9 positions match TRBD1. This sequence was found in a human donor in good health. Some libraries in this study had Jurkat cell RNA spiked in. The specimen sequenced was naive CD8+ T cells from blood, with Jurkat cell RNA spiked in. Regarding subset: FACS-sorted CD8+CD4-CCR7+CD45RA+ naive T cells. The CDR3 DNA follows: TGTGCCAGCAGCGGGACAGGGTACCCCTACGAGCAGGACTTC. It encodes CASSGTGYPYEQDF.